This T cell receptor beta chain is from a study of cytomegalovirus exposure and HLA in healthy donors. Across the study: Drawn from HLA-typed donors, tens of millions of unique TCRs were held in an early data release.

The study ran its PCR with 60 Vbeta and 13 Jbeta primers. Here immunoSEQ multiplex PCR was the method, and the copy in TCRdb shows in-frame clones only, minus some. The repertoire holds about 120,000 clones, with 65% to 90% as singletons. Germline trimming cut 5 bases from V and 7 bases from J; bases unmatched to any gene: 8. Looked up from germline, CDR1 is LNHNV and CDR2 is YYDKDF (reference sequence). CDR3 size: 14 residues. This TCR came from a woman younger than 45 in good health and CMV-seronegative. Sequences were obtained from PBMCs. The chain is built from TRBV15 and TRBJ2-1, with 7 bases identical to TRBD1. CDR3 sequence (DNA): TGTGCCACCAGCCCCAGACAGGGTGGTAATGAGCAGTTCTTC. Translation gives CATSPRQGGNEQFF.